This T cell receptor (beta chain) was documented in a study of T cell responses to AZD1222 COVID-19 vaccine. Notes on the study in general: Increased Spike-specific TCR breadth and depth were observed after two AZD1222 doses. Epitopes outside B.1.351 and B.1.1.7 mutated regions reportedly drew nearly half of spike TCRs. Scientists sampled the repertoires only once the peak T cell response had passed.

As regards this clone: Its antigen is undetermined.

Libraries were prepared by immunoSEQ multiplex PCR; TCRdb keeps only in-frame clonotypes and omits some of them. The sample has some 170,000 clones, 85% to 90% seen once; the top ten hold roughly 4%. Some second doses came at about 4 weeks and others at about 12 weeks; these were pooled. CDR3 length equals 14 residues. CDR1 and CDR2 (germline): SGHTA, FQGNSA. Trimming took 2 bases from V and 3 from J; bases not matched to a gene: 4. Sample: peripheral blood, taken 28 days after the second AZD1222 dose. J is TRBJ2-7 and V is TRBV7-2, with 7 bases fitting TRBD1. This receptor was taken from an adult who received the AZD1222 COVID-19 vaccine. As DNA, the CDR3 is TGTGCCAGCAGCTTACGGCAGGGGGACTACGAGCAGTACTTC. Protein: CASSLRQGDYEQYF.